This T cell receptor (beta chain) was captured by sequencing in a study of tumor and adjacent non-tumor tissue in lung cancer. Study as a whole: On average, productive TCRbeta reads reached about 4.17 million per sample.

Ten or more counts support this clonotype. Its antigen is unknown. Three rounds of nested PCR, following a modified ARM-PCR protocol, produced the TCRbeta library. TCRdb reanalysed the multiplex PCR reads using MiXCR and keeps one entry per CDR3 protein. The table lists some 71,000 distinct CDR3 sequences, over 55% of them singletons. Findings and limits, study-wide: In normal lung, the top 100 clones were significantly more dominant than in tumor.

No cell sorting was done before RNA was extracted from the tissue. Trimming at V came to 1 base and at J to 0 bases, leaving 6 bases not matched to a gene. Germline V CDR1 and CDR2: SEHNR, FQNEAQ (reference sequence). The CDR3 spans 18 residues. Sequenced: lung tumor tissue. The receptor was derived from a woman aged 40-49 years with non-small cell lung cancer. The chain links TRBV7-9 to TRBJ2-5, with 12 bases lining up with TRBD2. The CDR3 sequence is CASSLGTSGNLYQETQYF. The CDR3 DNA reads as TGTGCCAGCAGCTTAGGGACTAGCGGGAACTTGTACCAAGAGACCCAGTACTTC.